These 27 T cell receptor beta chains were sequenced from one sample in a study of PD-1 blockade in classical Hodgkin lymphoma. Time point denoted: cycle 4 day 1 (C4D1), after more than five weeks of nivolumab. Each patient experienced a relapse that followed autologous stem cell transplantation, and brentuximab vedotin exposure varied. Repertoires were generated with immunoSEQ multiplex PCR, while TCRdb's copy carries only in-frame clones and drops some. The sample lists some 96,000 clones, around 93% seen once, with roughly 1.9% in the top ten. The starting material was peripheral blood mononuclear cells (PBMCs), obtained before the fourth cycle of nivolumab. Source of these receptors: a human donor with classical Hodgkin lymphoma.

V is TRBV27 and J is TRBJ2-2; D possibly matches TRBD1 or TRBD2 (5 bases each). The ends were cut back, 2 bases at V and 3 bases at J, with 16 bases in the middle. CDR1 MNHEY and CDR2 SMNVEV come from the germline V gene (reference sequence). CDR3 size: 17 residues. The CDR3: CASSLAWGTEYTGELFF. The DNA of the CDR3 is TGTGCCAGCAGTTTAGCTTGGGGGACCGAATACACCGGGGAGCTGTTTTTT.

A remark on this clone: Additional DNA sequences in this sample encode the identical CDR3. This chain uses TRBV5-6 with TRBJ1-2; maybe TRBD1 (5 bases). The CDR3 has 14 residues. Germline values: CDR1 SGHDT, CDR2 YYEEEE. With 0 bases removed from V and 7 bases from J, the gap between germline ends came to 13 bases. CDR3: CASSLAGRGSGYTF. CDR3 nucleotides: TGTGCCAGCAGCTTGGCGGGTCGGGGCTCTGGCTACACCTTC.

The gene calls are TRBV5-1 and TRBJ1-4; D ambiguous. In germline, CDR1 is SGHRS, CDR2 YFSETQ. The CDR3 spans 16 residues. V lost 3 bases to trimming and J lost 0 bases, with 12 bases between them. The chain's CDR3 is CASSSDVPSTNEKLFF. CDR3 in DNA: TGCGCCAGCAGCTCGGATGTACCTTCAACTAATGAAAAACTGTTTTTT.

The rearrangement joins TRBV6-1 to TRBJ1-5; possible D gene TRBD1, 5 bases. The CDR3 is made up of 15 amino acids. In germline, CDR1 is MNHNS, CDR2 SASEGT. V was trimmed by 6 bases and J by 1 base, leaving 13 bases between them. CDR3: CASSWLGESNQPQHF. The CDR3 nucleotides are TGTGCCAGCAGCTGGCTGGGGGAAAGCAATCAGCCCCAGCATTTT.

The chain uses TRBV6-1 and TRBJ2-1; 8 nucleotides agree with TRBD1. This CDR3 has 16 amino acids. The germline CDR1 and CDR2 sequences are MNHNS and SASEGT. V trimming: 2 bases; J trimming: 15 bases; junction bases outside the gene matches: 18. The CDR3 here is CASSENEGQGRSKRFF. In DNA, the CDR3 is TGTGCCAGCAGTGAAAATGAAGGACAGGGCCGTTCGAAAAGGTTCTTC.

V gene TRBV7-2 combines with J gene TRBJ2-7, with D tentatively TRBD1 (6 bases). Looked up from germline, CDR1 is SGHTA and CDR2 is FQGNSA. The CDR3 length is 13 residues. The V and J ends lost 2 bases and 6 bases respectively, with 11 bases between them. CDR3 sequence reads: CASSLNRVSEQYF. The CDR3 DNA reads TGTGCCAGCAGCTTAAACAGGGTCAGCGAGCAGTACTTC.

The rearrangement joins TRBV5-1 to TRBJ2-1, with 9 bases that match TRBD2. Looked up from germline, CDR1 is SGHRS and CDR2 is YFSETQ. This CDR3 has 18 residues. J lost 1 base, V lost 1 base, and 9 bases had no gene match. CDR3 DNA: TGCGCCAGCAGCTTGAGGTGGCGGGAGGGCCGATCCTACAATGAGCAGTTCTTC. Translated, it gives CASSLRWREGRSYNEQFF.

The chain has TRBV7-9 and TRBJ2-2; 14 positions match TRBD2. CDR3 size: 19 residues. CDR1 SEHNR and CDR2 FQNEAQ come from the germline V gene (reference sequence). V lost 4 bases, J lost 3 bases, and 10 bases stayed unmatched. CDR3 nucleotide sequence: TGTGCCAGCAGCTCACGGACTAGCGGGAGGTTTCGGTACACCGGGGAGCTGTTTTTT. Its protein product is CASSSRTSGRFRYTGELFF.

This rearrangement joins TRBV19 to TRBJ2-1, with D tentatively TRBD1 (6 bases). Trimming stripped 4 bases from V and 2 bases from J, with 12 bases between. Germline V CDR1 and CDR2: LNHDA, SQIVND (reference sequence). The CDR3 totals 15 residues. CDR3 protein: CASSTTTGTYNEQFF. As DNA, the CDR3 is TGTGCCAGTAGTACCACAACAGGGACCTACAATGAGCAGTTCTTC.

The chain is built from TRBV5-1 and TRBJ1-5; no clear D. The V gene's germline CDR1 is SGHRS and CDR2 YFSETQ. The CDR3 sequence is 13 residues long. With 1 base removed from V and 2 bases from J, the gap between germline ends came to 4 bases. The DNA for the CDR3 is TGCGCCAGCAGCTTGATTGGCAATCAGCCCCAGCATTTT. Amino acid sequence: CASSLIGNQPQHF.

The rearrangement links TRBV6-1 to TRBJ1-5, with D hard to call. The length of the CDR3 is 13 residues. The germline V gene encodes CDR1 MNHNS and CDR2 SASEGT. Trimming left V 7 bases short and J 5 bases short, with 12 bases between. The CDR3 region is CASIIGDHQPQHF. Written as DNA, the CDR3 is TGTGCCAGCATCATCGGGGATCATCAGCCCCAGCATTTT.

This clone appeared once. The rearrangement links TRBV7-9 to TRBJ1-1; tentatively, D is TRBD1 (5 bases). The CDR3 totals 14 residues. Per germline, CDR1 SEHNR and CDR2 FQNEAQ (reference sequence). The germline V and J ends were trimmed by 1 base and 1 base, with 7 bases remaining between them. DNA of the CDR3: TGTGCCAGCAGCTTAGTGGGGGGGAACACTGAAGCTTTCTTT. Translated, it gives CASSLVGGNTEAFF.

This clone was seen just once. Other DNA sequences of this sample code for an identical CDR3. The chain carries TRBV20-1 and TRBJ2-5, with D perhaps matching TRBD1 (5 bases). The CDR3 extends over 11 amino acids. Trimming left V 3 bases short and J 3 bases short, with 5 bases between. The germline V gene has CDR1 DFQATT and CDR2 SNEGSKA (reference sequence). CDR3 protein: CSASREETQYF. The CDR3 coding sequence is TGCAGTGCTAGCAGGGAAGAGACCCAGTACTTC.

V gene TRBV6-1 combines with J gene TRBJ1-4; no clear D. The V and J ends lost 6 bases and 10 bases respectively, with 15 bases between them. Germline CDR1 reads MNHNS; CDR2 reads SASEGT. The CDR3 loop spans 13 amino acids. The CDR3 here is CASSPEPGGKLFF. The DNA of the CDR3 is TGTGCCAGCAGCCCGGAGCCCGGTGGAAAACTGTTTTTT.

V usage is TRBV7-7 and J usage is TRBJ2-1; 9 positions match TRBD2. Germline V CDR1 and CDR2: SSHAT, FNYEAQ (reference sequence). With V trimmed by 1 base and J by 6 bases, 19 bases remained unmatched. This CDR3 region has 20 residues. CDR3 sequence (DNA): TGTGCCAGCAGCTTAGGCGTTGATCGGGTCGGGCTAGCGGGGTTCAATGAGCAGTTCTTC. Amino acids: CASSLGVDRVGLAGFNEQFF.

V is TRBV7-9 and J is TRBJ1-1; weak D call: TRBD1 (5 bases). The CDR3 extends over 18 amino acids. V was clipped by 5 bases and J by 0 bases, with 22 bases between them. CDR1 and CDR2 from the germline V gene are SEHNR and FQNEAQ (reference sequence). The DNA for the CDR3 is TGTGCCAGCAGCCACCCCAACTTAACGTGGGGGATGAACACTGAAGCTTTCTTT. Translation gives CASSHPNLTWGMNTEAFF.

The chain is built from TRBV19 and TRBJ2-1, with D unresolved. Trimming removed 3 bases at V and 9 bases at J, with 12 bases between. Germline V gene sequence: CDR1 LNHDA, CDR2 SQIVND (reference sequence). The CDR3 length is 13 residues. DNA for the CDR3: TGTGCCAGTAGTATCTATGTTTTAGCTGAGCAGTTCTTC. It is translated as CASSIYVLAEQFF.

The CDR3: CASSPQGLNTGELFF. CDR3 DNA sequence: TGTGCCAGCAGTCCCCAGGGACTGAACACCGGGGAGCTGTTTTTT. This chain joins TRBV6-1 and TRBJ2-2; perhaps TRBD2 as D (6 bases). Germline V CDR1 and CDR2: MNHNS, SASEGT. This CDR3 region has 15 residues. Trimming removed 5 bases from V and 1 base from J, with 11 bases in between.

The rearrangement links TRBV6-4 to TRBJ1-2; D is unresolved. The CDR3 extends over 13 amino acids. Trimming removed 0 bases at V and 6 bases at J, with 8 bases between. The germline CDR1 and CDR2 sequences are MRHNA and SNTAGT. CDR3 in amino acids: CASSDSLSNGYTF. CDR3 in DNA: TGTGCCAGCAGTGACTCCCTAAGTAATGGCTACACCTTC.

The J gene is TRBJ2-3, the V gene TRBV2; D is undetermined. Germline CDR1 is SNHLY and CDR2 is FYNNEI. V dropped 1 base and J dropped 2 bases, with 13 bases sitting between them. The CDR3 is 16 amino acids. CDR3 residues: CASSEVPRADTDTQYF. The CDR3 DNA reads as TGTGCCAGCAGTGAAGTCCCCCGAGCCGACACAGATACGCAGTATTTT.

V usage is TRBV6-5 and J usage is TRBJ1-3; D call uncertain. The CDR3 extends over 14 amino acids. Looked up from germline, CDR1 is MNHEY and CDR2 is SVGAGI. Trimming took off 5 bases at V and 3 bases at J, with 11 bases between the two ends. DNA of the CDR3: TGTGCCAGCAGTGAACCCATAAGTGGAAACACCATATATTTT. Amino acid sequence: CASSEPISGNTIYF.

The rearrangement uses TRBV5-1 and TRBJ1-2; TRBD1 aligns across 7 bases. The CDR3 loop spans 16 amino acids. Germline lookup yields CDR1 SGHRS and CDR2 YFSETQ. Losses at the gene ends were 4 bases for V and 0 bases for J; bases not matched to a gene: 9. DNA of the CDR3: TGCGCCAGCAGCATGACAGGGTCCCTACCTAACTATGGCTACACCTTC. This gives the protein CASSMTGSLPNYGYTF.

The gene calls are TRBV6-5 and TRBJ2-3; D ambiguous. The CDR3 sequence is 15 residues long. Trimming removed 0 bases from V and 3 bases from J, with 10 bases in between. Looked up from germline, CDR1 is MNHEY and CDR2 is SVGAGI. CDR3 nucleotides: TGTGCCAGCAGTTACTCCGGGCCCCAAACAGATACGCAGTATTTT. It codes for CASSYSGPQTDTQYF.

The chain combines TRBV30 with TRBJ1-2; the D gene is possibly TRBD1 (5 bases). The CDR3 length is 14 residues. Germline V gene sequence: CDR1 GTSNPN, CDR2 SVGIG (reference sequence). Trimming shortened V by 8 bases and J by 5 bases, and 21 bases separated the two germline ends. The CDR3 region has the DNA TGTGCCGGATCCGCGGGGGTCTTTCAATATGGCTACACCTTC. Translating gives CAGSAGVFQYGYTF.

The V call is TRBV4-2, the J call TRBJ1-2, with a tentative D call TRBD1 (5 bases). This CDR3 is 13 amino acids long. V lost 8 bases to trimming and J lost 4 bases, with 14 bases between them. Germline V gene lookup returns CDR1 LGHNA and CDR2 YNFKEQ. CDR3 loop: CASEEGAGYGYTF. CDR3 DNA: TGTGCCAGCGAGGAAGGGGCCGGCTATGGCTACACCTTC.

This chain uses TRBV27 with TRBJ2-1; 10 nucleotides align to TRBD2. This CDR3 has 13 amino acids. Germline V gene data show CDR1 as MNHEY and CDR2 as SMNVEV (reference sequence). V was pared by 8 bases and J by 5 bases, with 3 bases of the junction left unmatched. CDR3 sequence reads: CASRTSGHNEQFF. CDR3 coding DNA: TGTGCCAGCCGGACTAGCGGTCACAATGAGCAGTTCTTC.

This chain uses TRBV27 with TRBJ2-7; tentative D call: TRBD2 (5 bases). The CDR3 has 12 residues. Trimming removed 2 bases at V and 3 bases at J, with 5 bases between. Germline CDR1 reads MNHEY; CDR2 reads SMNVEV (reference sequence). The CDR3 DNA sequence: TGTGCCAGCAGTTTAAGCGGCTACGAGCAGTACTTC. Translated: CASSLSGYEQYF.